This entry lists 29 T cell receptor beta chains sequenced from one sample in a study of control samples from healthy donors and cancer patients. Some clones are missing from TCRdb's copy, which holds only in-frame ones; the method was immunoSEQ multiplex PCR. This table has some 80,000 clones, roughly 92% appearing once. What was sequenced was blood. These receptors originate from a woman aged 55-70 years in good health.

The rearrangement links TRBV6-5 to TRBJ1-2; 11 nucleotides match TRBD1. J gave up 8 bases and V 2 bases, and 10 bases lay outside the gene matches. Germline V gives CDR1 MNHEY, CDR2 SVGAGI. This CDR3 is 16 amino acids long. The CDR3 DNA reads as TGTGCCAGCAGTTACCTTTCAGGACAGGGGGCGCAAGGCTACACCTTC. It encodes CASSYLSGQGAQGYTF.

The chain uses TRBV7-3 and TRBJ2-3; D is uncertain. With 2 bases removed from V and 0 bases from J, the gap between germline ends came to 3 bases. The CDR3 has 13 amino acids. From germline, CDR1 is SGHTA and CDR2 FQGTGA. The CDR3 DNA is TGTGCCAGCAGCTTAGGTAGCACAGATACGCAGTATTTT. Protein product: CASSLGSTDTQYF.

This chain connects TRBV28 to TRBJ1-2, with D possibly being TRBD1 (5 bases). V was clipped by 6 bases and J by 8 bases, with 13 bases between them. Per germline, CDR1 MDHEN and CDR2 SYDVKM. The CDR3 sequence is 12 residues long. The CDR3 DNA follows: TGTGCCAGCAGGGGGGAGGGACGAGGCTACACCTTC. Residues: CASRGEGRGYTF.

The chain couples TRBV28 to TRBJ1-2; D is possibly TRBD1 (6 bases). Trimming stripped 4 bases from V and 7 bases from J, with 10 bases between. The CDR3 length is 12 residues. Germline V gene data show CDR1 as MDHEN and CDR2 as SYDVKM. The CDR3 coding sequence is TGTGCCAGCAGTTCACAGGGCCCTGGCTACACCTTC. As protein: CASSSQGPGYTF.

The DNA for the CDR3 is TGTGCCACCAGCAAGACAGGGATACTGTACGAGCAGTACTTC. Translation: CATSKTGILYEQYF. The chain employs TRBV15 and TRBJ2-7; 7 bases agree with TRBD1. Trimming removed 4 bases from V and 4 bases from J; junction bases left unmatched: 7. Per the germline V gene, CDR1 is LNHNV and CDR2 is YYDKDF (reference sequence). This CDR3 spans 14 amino acids.

The rearrangement uses TRBV28 and TRBJ1-2; a possible D gene is TRBD1 (5 bases). The V gene's germline CDR1 is MDHEN and CDR2 SYDVKM. Trimming left V 6 bases short and J 7 bases short, with 12 bases between. The CDR3 totals 12 residues. Here the CDR3 DNA reads TGTGCCAGCAGCCAGGGTCGGGTTGGCTACACCTTC. Translated: CASSQGRVGYTF.

The V gene is TRBV2, the J gene TRBJ2-3; D not resolved. Germline CDR1 and CDR2: SNHLY and FYNNEI. Trimming removed 10 bases at V and 2 bases at J, with 7 bases between. This CDR3 is built from 11 residues. CDR3 sequence (DNA): TGTGCCACGTCTAACACAGATACGCAGTATTTT. It specifies CATSNTDTQYF.

The chain links TRBV7-6 to TRBJ2-1; D not resolved. Trimming stripped 0 bases from V and 4 bases from J, with 10 bases between. This CDR3 has 15 amino acids. The germline CDR1 and CDR2 sequences are SGHVS and FNYEAQ. As DNA, the CDR3 is TGTGCCAGCAGCTTAGCTCTGGGCGATTACAATGAGCAGTTCTTC. Its translation: CASSLALGDYNEQFF.

The chain uses TRBV6-7 and TRBJ2-7; a weak D match, TRBD1 (6 bases). TRBV6-7 has ORF status, its function being uncertain. The CDR3 spans 15 residues. The V end lost 3 bases, the J end lost 4 bases, and 16 bases lay between the germline ends. The CDR3 loop is CASSYTGNRIYEQYF. Here the CDR3 DNA reads TGTGCCAGCAGTTATACAGGGAATCGGATATACGAGCAGTACTTC.

CDR3 amino acids: CASSVAARYEQYF. In nucleotides, the CDR3 is TGTGCCAGCAGTGTGGCAGCACGGTACGAGCAGTACTTC. The chain joins TRBV2 to TRBJ2-7; D remains ambiguous. This CDR3 region has 13 residues. Trimming stripped 4 bases from V and 4 bases from J, with 11 bases between. Looked up from germline, CDR1 is SNHLY and CDR2 is FYNNEI.

The rearrangement links TRBV5-1 to TRBJ2-5, with 7 bases lining up with TRBD2. CDR1 is SGHRS, CDR2 YFSETQ, per germline. V gave up 3 bases and J gave up 4 bases; unmatched junction bases: 6. The CDR3 contains 14 residues. The CDR3 region is CASSSTGGPETQYF. The CDR3 DNA sequence: TGCGCCAGCAGCTCAACGGGAGGCCCAGAGACCCAGTACTTC.

This chain connects TRBV6-5 to TRBJ1-2, with a tentative D call TRBD1 (5 bases). Trimming left V 2 bases short and J 6 bases short, with 16 bases between. Germline CDR1 reads MNHEY; CDR2 reads SVGAGI. This CDR3 has 15 residues. The CDR3 DNA sequence: TGTGCCAGCAGTTACCAGGGAGGCAGTAGGGATGGCTACACCTTC. Translation: CASSYQGGSRDGYTF.

The chain recombines TRBV6-2 or TRBV6-3 with TRBJ2-4; perhaps TRBD1 as D (6 bases). With 0 bases removed from V and 5 bases from J, the gap between germline ends came to 23 bases. The CDR3 spans 19 residues. In germline, CDR1 is MNHEY, CDR2 SVGEGT. DNA of the CDR3: TGTGCCAGCAGTTACTCTTCTCCAGGGGTTGGGAAAAAGGAAAACATTCAGTACTTC. Residues: CASSYSSPGVGKKENIQYF.

The table lists this clone with a count of one. The chain couples TRBV10-2 to TRBJ1-5; the D is unclear. The germline V gene encodes CDR1 WSHSY and CDR2 SAAADI. The length of the CDR3 is 13 residues. The V end was cut by 0 bases, the J end by 5 bases, with 5 bases between. The DNA of the CDR3 is TGCGCCAGCAGTGAGTCGAGGGATCAGCCCCAGCATTTT. As protein: CASSESRDQPQHF.

CDR3 loop: CASSLVRAGGNTIYF. CDR3 DNA sequence: TGTGCCAGCAGCTTAGTACGAGCAGGAGGAAACACCATATATTTT. This chain connects TRBV7-8 to TRBJ1-3; unclear D gene. The V end lost 1 base, the J end lost 4 bases, and 11 bases lay between the germline ends. The CDR3 is 15 residues long. Germline V gives CDR1 SGHVS, CDR2 FQNEAQ.

V usage is TRBV9 and J usage is TRBJ2-7, with D tentatively TRBD2 (6 bases). Germline values: CDR1 SGDLS, CDR2 YYNGEE. The CDR3 totals 14 residues. Trimming pared 0 bases from V and 2 bases from J, leaving 9 bases between. CDR3: CASSVEAGTYEQYF. The DNA of the CDR3 is TGTGCCAGCAGCGTAGAGGCGGGAACCTACGAGCAGTACTTC.

J is TRBJ1-2 and V is TRBV19; the match to TRBD1 covers 8 bases. Trimming at V came to 11 bases and at J to 4 bases, leaving 9 bases not matched to a gene. Germline-derived CDR1 and CDR2 are LNHDA and SQIVND (reference sequence). This CDR3 has 13 amino acids. The DNA for the CDR3 is TGTGCCGCCAGTAGGGACAGGAGCTATGGCTACACCTTC. It yields the protein CAASRDRSYGYTF.

J is TRBJ1-5 and V is TRBV25-1, with D maybe TRBD1 (5 bases). This CDR3 has 14 residues. Looked up from germline, CDR1 is MGHDK and CDR2 is SYGVNS. Trimming cost V 2 bases and J 7 bases, with 12 bases left between them. The CDR3 loop is CASSEGGGGQPQHF. For the CDR3, the DNA is TGTGCCAGCAGTGAAGGGGGGGGAGGGCAGCCCCAGCATTTT.

This chain joins TRBV6-5 and TRBJ1-2, with no clear D. Germline lookup yields CDR1 MNHEY and CDR2 SVGAGI. The length of the CDR3 is 15 residues. Trimming cost V 1 base and J 7 bases, with 16 bases left between them. The CDR3 spells CASSYYPAITSGYTF. The CDR3 DNA reads as TGTGCCAGCAGTTACTACCCAGCCATAACAAGTGGCTACACCTTC.

The chain employs TRBV2 and TRBJ1-1; TRBD1 is a possible D gene (5 bases). CDR1 is SNHLY, CDR2 FYNNEI, per germline. The CDR3 sequence is 13 residues long. Trimming shortened V by 2 bases and J by 4 bases, and 8 bases separated the two germline ends. Here the CDR3 reads CASSELGGTEAFF. Here the CDR3 DNA reads TGTGCCAGCAGTGAATTGGGGGGCACTGAAGCTTTCTTT.

The genes are TRBV7-3 and TRBJ2-7; D unclear. The J call may be incorrect, as the DNA end agrees better with TRBJ2-5. The CDR3 totals 13 residues. Germline CDR1 SGHTA, CDR2 FQGTGA. CDR3 sequence reads: CASSPGFQETQYF. For the CDR3, the DNA is TGTGCCAGCAGCCCTGGATTCCAAGAGACCCAGTACTTC.

This chain links TRBV10-3 with TRBJ2-6; D remains ambiguous. V dropped 0 bases and J dropped 0 bases, with 6 bases sitting between them. Germline V gene lookup returns CDR1 ENHRY and CDR2 SYGVKD. This CDR3 region has 16 residues. CDR3 nucleotides: TGTGCCATCAGTGAGTCCGGCAGCTCTGGGGCCAACGTCCTGACTTTC. Its translation is CAISESGSSGANVLTF.

V is TRBV5-1 and J is TRBJ2-2; perhaps TRBD1 as D (6 bases). V was pared by 2 bases and J by 6 bases, with 11 bases between. Germline CDR1 reads SGHRS; CDR2 reads YFSETQ. There are 14 residues in the CDR3. CDR3 region: CASSFRTEAGELFF. The CDR3, as DNA: TGCGCCAGCAGCTTCAGGACAGAGGCCGGGGAGCTGTTTTTT.

The chain combines TRBV6-6 with TRBJ1-3, with D maybe TRBD1 (5 bases). The germline V gene has CDR1 MNHNY and CDR2 SVGAGI (reference sequence). The length of the CDR3 is 14 residues. V lost 9 bases and J 0 bases, leaving 12 bases between the germline ends. The CDR3 loop is CASRGVNSGNTIYF. CDR3 DNA sequence: TGTGCCAGTCGGGGGGTTAACTCTGGAAACACCATATATTTT.

This clone was recorded once. The genes are TRBV28 and TRBJ2-7; perhaps D is TRBD1 or TRBD2 (5 bases each). The CDR3 runs 15 residues. Trimming removed 3 bases from V and 2 bases from J, with 14 bases in between. Germline CDR1 is MDHEN and CDR2 is SYDVKM. In DNA form, the CDR3 reads TGTGCCAGCAGTTTTGAGGGCAGGGTCCCCTACGAGCAGTACTTC. Translated: CASSFEGRVPYEQYF.

This chain joins TRBV9 and TRBJ1-2, with D maybe TRBD1 (5 bases). Germline CDR1 and CDR2: SGDLS and YYNGEE. The CDR3 is 12 residues long. Between the trimmed V and J ends, which lost 4 bases and 6 bases, there was a span of 10 bases. The CDR3: CASSTQGDGYTF. The CDR3 bases are TGTGCCAGCAGCACCCAGGGCGATGGCTACACCTTC.

The count of this clone is one. This chain joins TRBV4-2 and TRBJ2-1, with D tentatively TRBD1 (6 bases). CDR3 size: 14 residues. V was shortened by 6 bases and J by 6 bases, with 15 bases between the two germline ends. The germline V gene has CDR1 LGHNA and CDR2 YNFKEQ. DNA of the CDR3: TGTGCCAGCAGGCGACAGGCCGACATCAATGAGCAGTTCTTC. As protein: CASRRQADINEQFF.

The CDR3 sequence: CASSWDGSNTQYF. In DNA, the CDR3 is TGTGCCAGCAGTTGGGACGGATCAAATACGCAGTATTTT. V and J are TRBV27 and TRBJ2-3; D is tentatively TRBD1 or TRBD2 (5 bases each). The CDR3 totals 13 residues. The V gene lost 4 bases and the J gene lost 7 bases, with 12 bases spanning the gap. Germline V CDR1 and CDR2: MNHEY, SMNVEV (reference sequence).

The chain uses TRBV6-1 and TRBJ1-5; D unresolved. Germline-derived CDR1 and CDR2 are MNHNS and SASEGT. The CDR3 extends over 13 amino acids. The V gene lost 3 bases and the J gene lost 4 bases, with 7 bases spanning the gap. The CDR3 region has the DNA TGTGCCAGCAGTGACGGGAAAAATCAGCCCCAGCATTTT. Its translation is CASSDGKNQPQHF.